These T cell receptor beta chains were read from a single sample in a study of blood T cell repertoires in COVID-19. Libraries were prepared by immunoSEQ multiplex PCR; TCRdb keeps only in-frame clonotypes and omits some of them. The repertoire consists of tens of thousands of clones, with roughly 80% occurring once and the leading ten covering more than 20%. The specimen sequenced was peripheral blood. These receptors were obtained from a human donor with acute or convalescent COVID-19. The donor label of this sample is uncertain. CDR3s include the opening cysteine and the closing phenylalanine or tryptophan. The order of the fields is clone size, V gene, D gene, J gene, CDR3 length, CDR3 protein, CDR3 DNA. A D gene is named only where the DNA matches it firmly. Some rows have no size entry. The others give once, few or many, or a class for an expanded clone.

.,TRBV7-2,.,TRBJ2-7,15,CASSTRTGGAYEQYF,TGTGCCAGCAGCACCCGGACAGGAGGGGCGTACGAGCAGTACTTC
.,TRBV30,.,TRBJ1-2,12,CAWSVGATGYTF,TGTGCCTGGAGTGTAGGAGCAACTGGCTACACCTTC
.,TRBV18,.,TRBJ1-1,11,CASSPNTGAFF,TGTGCCAGCTCACCGAATACTGGAGCTTTCTTT
.,TRBV5-1,TRBD1,TRBJ1-2,14,CASSPEGALRGYTF,TGCGCCAGCAGCCCGGAGGGGGCATTAAGGGGCTACACCTTC
.,TRBV7-2,.,TRBJ1-5,13,CASSRNSNQPQHF,TGTGCCAGCAGCCGTAATAGCAATCAGCCCCAGCATTTT
.,TRBV5-4,.,TRBJ1-1,16,CASSLLETTANTEAFF,TGTGCCAGCAGCTTGTTGGAGACGACGGCGAACACTGAAGCTTTCTTT
.,TRBV14,TRBD1,TRBJ1-6,14,CASSQLQGSSPLHF,TGTGCCAGCAGCCAGTTACAGGGGAGTTCACCCCTCCACTTT
.,TRBV6-6,.,TRBJ2-7,15,CASSYSSGHSYEQYF,TGTGCCAGCAGTTACTCTTCAGGGCACTCCTACGAGCAGTACTTC
.,TRBV11-3,.,TRBJ2-3,13,CASSLEASDTQYF,TGTGCCAGCAGCTTAGAGGCATCAGATACGCAGTATTTT
.,TRBV30,.,TRBJ1-6,17,CAWMRFGGSSYNSPLHF,TGTGCCTGGATGCGCTTCGGGGGGAGCTCCTATAATTCACCCCTCCACTTT
.,TRBV30,.,TRBJ1-6,14,CAWRLEVYNSPLHF,TGTGCCTGGAGATTGGAGGTCTATAATTCACCCCTCCACTTT
few,TRBV27,TRBD2,TRBJ2-5,17,CASSLSPLAGDVETQYF,TGTGCCAGCAGTTTATCCCCCTTAGCGGGAGATGTCGAGACCCAGTACTTC
.,TRBV19,TRBD1,TRBJ2-7,16,CASSANSIRGTAEQYF,TGTGCCAGTAGTGCGAACAGCATCCGAGGGACAGCCGAGCAGTACTTC
.,TRBV15,TRBD1,TRBJ2-7,15,CATSRDPGQGSEQYF,TGTGCCACCAGCAGAGATCCGGGACAGGGCTCCGAGCAGTACTTC
.,TRBV5-1,TRBD1,TRBJ1-4,14,CASGTGTGGEKLFF,TGCGCCAGCGGGACCGGGACAGGGGGTGAAAAACTGTTTTTT
.,TRBV19,TRBD1,TRBJ1-2,15,CASSIEGAGDYGYTF,TGTGCCAGTAGTATTGAGGGGGCAGGAGACTATGGCTACACCTTC
.,TRBV10-1,TRBD1,TRBJ2-3,14,CASSGQGIVDTQYF,TGCGCCAGCAGTGGACAGGGGATTGTGGATACGCAGTATTTT
.,TRBV7-6,.,TRBJ2-3,14,CASSLTQGGNTQYF,TGTGCCAGCAGCTTAACCCAGGGCGGGAATACGCAGTATTTT
few,TRBV29-1,.,TRBJ2-2,16,CSVEASGARGTGELFF,TGCAGCGTTGAAGCTTCTGGTGCTAGAGGCACCGGGGAGCTGTTTTTT
.,TRBV30,.,TRBJ1-2,15,CAWSPDGGKVYGYTF,TGTGCCTGGAGCCCCGATGGGGGGAAGGTCTATGGCTACACCTTC
.,TRBV5-1,.,TRBJ2-6,18,CASSLGPSGAPGANVLTF,TGCGCCAGCAGCTTGGGCCCGTCCGGAGCGCCTGGGGCCAACGTCCTGACTTTC
.,TRBV7-2,.,TRBJ2-7,11,CASSIQYEQYF,TGTGCCAGCAGCATCCAGTACGAGCAGTACTTC
.,TRBV28,TRBD2,TRBJ2-2,15,CASSFGGGDTGELFF,TGTGCCAGCAGTTTTGGGGGGGGAGACACCGGGGAGCTGTTTTTT
.,TRBV6-1,TRBD2,TRBJ2-3,14,CASSDRAGDDTQYF,TGTGCCAGCAGTGATAGAGCGGGGGATGATACGCAGTATTTT
.,TRBV5-1,.,TRBJ1-1,15,CASSFLAGPNTEAFF,TGCGCCAGCAGCTTTTTGGCAGGGCCGAACACTGAAGCTTTCTTT
.,TRBV27,.,TRBJ1-5,17,CASSLVGSQGGDQPQHF,TGTGCCAGCAGTTTGGTAGGCTCACAGGGTGGCGATCAGCCCCAGCATTTT
.,TRBV6-2/TRBV6-3,TRBD1,TRBJ1-2,13,CASSPDRVVGYTF,TGTGCCAGCAGTCCAGACAGGGTGGTTGGCTACACCTTC
once,TRBV10-3,TRBD1,TRBJ2-5,12,CAIGTGEETQYF,TGTGCCATCGGGACAGGGGAAGAGACCCAGTACTTC
.,TRBV11-2,.,TRBJ2-7,13,CASSLDRGDEQYF,TGTGCCAGCAGCTTAGACAGGGGGGACGAGCAGTACTTC
.,TRBV5-6,TRBD1,TRBJ2-7,14,CASSPGQGRYEQYF,TGTGCCAGCAGCCCGGGACAGGGGAGATACGAGCAGTACTTC
.,TRBV20-1,TRBD1,TRBJ2-5,12,CSASNRGETQYF,TGCAGTGCTAGTAACAGGGGGGAGACCCAGTACTTC
.,TRBV5-1,TRBD1,TRBJ1-1,15,CASSATGPSDTEAFF,TGCGCCAGCAGCGCGACAGGGCCTTCGGACACTGAAGCTTTCTTT
few,TRBV14,.,TRBJ1-5,12,CASSQRGQPQHF,TGTGCCAGCAGCCAGCGAGGTCAGCCCCAGCATTTT
.,TRBV7-8,.,TRBJ2-2,15,CASSPAALRTGELFF,TGTGCCAGCAGCCCTGCGGCCTTGAGAACCGGGGAGCTGTTTTTT
.,TRBV29-1,.,TRBJ1-3,13,CSVGSVSGNTIYF,TGCAGCGTTGGATCAGTGTCTGGAAACACCATATATTTT
.,TRBV2,.,TRBJ2-7,13,CALLKEGLYEQYF,TGTGCACTCCTAAAGGAGGGTCTCTACGAGCAGTACTTC
.,TRBV9,TRBD2,TRBJ2-3,17,CASSAWSSGRGTDTQYF,TGTGCCAGCAGCGCTTGGTCTAGCGGGAGGGGGACAGATACGCAGTATTTT
few,TRBV15,TRBD2,TRBJ2-3,16,CATSRELAGGTDTQYF,TGTGCCACCAGCAGAGAACTAGCGGGGGGGACAGATACGCAGTATTTT